This TCR beta chain is from a study of blood T cell repertoires in COVID-19. As for the study in general: Material from acute and convalescent COVID-19 was sourced from the United States, Italy and Spain. The cDNA or gDNA used as material had been derived from T cells, B-cell-depleted T cells, or PBMCs.

This clone was seen a single time. CDR3 length: 14 residues. In germline, CDR1 is SNHLY, CDR2 FYNNEI. The germline V and J ends were trimmed by 3 bases and 4 bases, with 12 bases remaining between them. Measured with immunoSEQ multiplex PCR; TCRdb has only the in-frame clones, and not every one. The sample lists some 250,000 clones; 88% were seen once. The chain has TRBV2 and TRBJ1-1, with unresolved D. Input material: peripheral blood. This TCR derives from a woman aged 30 to 39 with acute or convalescent COVID-19. CDR3 sequence (DNA): TGTGCCAGCAGTGACGGCAAGAGGTCCACTGAAGCTTTCTTT. Translated, it gives CASSDGKRSTEAFF.